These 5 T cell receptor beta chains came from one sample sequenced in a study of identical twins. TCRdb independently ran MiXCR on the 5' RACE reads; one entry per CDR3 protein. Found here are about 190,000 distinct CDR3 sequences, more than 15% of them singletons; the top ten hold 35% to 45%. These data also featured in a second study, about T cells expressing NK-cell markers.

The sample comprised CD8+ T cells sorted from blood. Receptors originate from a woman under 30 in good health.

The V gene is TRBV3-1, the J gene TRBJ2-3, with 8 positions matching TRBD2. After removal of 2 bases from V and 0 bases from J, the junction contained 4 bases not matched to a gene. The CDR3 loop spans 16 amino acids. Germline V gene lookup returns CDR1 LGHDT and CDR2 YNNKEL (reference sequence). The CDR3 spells CASSQFLAGSTDTQYF. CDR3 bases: TGTGCCAGCAGCCAATTCCTAGCGGGTAGCACAGATACGCAGTATTTT.

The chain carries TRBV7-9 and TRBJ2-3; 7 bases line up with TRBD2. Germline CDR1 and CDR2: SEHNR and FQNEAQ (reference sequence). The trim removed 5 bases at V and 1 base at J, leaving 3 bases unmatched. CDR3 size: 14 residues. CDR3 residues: CASSRGRGTDTQYF. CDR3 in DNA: TGTGCCAGCAGCCGGGGGAGGGGCACAGATACGCAGTATTTT.

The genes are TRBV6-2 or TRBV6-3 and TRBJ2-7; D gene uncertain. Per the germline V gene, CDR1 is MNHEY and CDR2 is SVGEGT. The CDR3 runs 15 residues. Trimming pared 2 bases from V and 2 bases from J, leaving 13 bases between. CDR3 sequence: CASSYPAKGAYEQYF. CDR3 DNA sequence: TGTGCCAGCAGTTACCCCGCTAAGGGTGCCTACGAGCAGTACTTC.

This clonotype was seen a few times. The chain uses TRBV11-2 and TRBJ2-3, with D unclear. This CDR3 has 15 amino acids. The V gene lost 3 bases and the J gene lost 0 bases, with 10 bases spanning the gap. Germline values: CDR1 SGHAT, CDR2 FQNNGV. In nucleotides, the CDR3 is TGTGCCAGCAGCTTCAAGCCTACTAGCACAGATACGCAGTATTTT. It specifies CASSFKPTSTDTQYF.

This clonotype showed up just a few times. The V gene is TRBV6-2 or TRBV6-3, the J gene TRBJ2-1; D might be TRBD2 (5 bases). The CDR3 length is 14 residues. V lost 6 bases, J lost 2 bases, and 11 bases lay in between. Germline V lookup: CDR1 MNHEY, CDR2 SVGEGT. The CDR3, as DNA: TGTGCCAGCAGGACTATCGGGACCTACAATGAGCAGTTCTTC. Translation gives CASRTIGTYNEQFF.